This paragraph reports one T cell receptor (beta chain). Its antigen is not identified. This sample was included in a study of CD8 T cells in Susac syndrome. Study findings and constraints: The study admitted that it had a relatively small number of individuals in its TCR sequencing and HLA analysis.

CD8+ and CD4+ T cells taken from blood had their TCR beta sequenced. Healthy donors matched for age and sex were used as controls. Random hexamers were used to reverse transcribe the RNA input (about 0.45 to 1 ug). Amplification of the TCR beta CDR3 was carried out by immunoSEQ multiplex PCR, which spanned a total of 54 Vbeta and 13 Jbeta segments. TCRdb reprocessed the immunoSEQ multiplex PCR reads via MiXCR and lists one record per CDR3 protein. The sample contains 110,000 or so distinct CDR3 sequences, roughly 92% of which appear only once. The specimen was CD8+ T cells from PBMCs. The receptor comes from a human donor in good health.

The CDR3 protein is CASSYSGTALRLNSGANVLTF. DNA of the CDR3: TGTGCCAGCAGTTACTCGGGGACCGCGTTGAGGCTGAACTCTGGGGCCAACGTCCTGACTTTC. The chain couples TRBV6-5 to TRBJ2-6; D assignment may be TRBD1 or TRBD2 (5 bases each). Germline CDR1 reads MNHEY; CDR2 reads SVGAGI. The CDR3 is 21 residues long. V lost 0 bases and J 0 bases, leaving 21 bases between the germline ends.